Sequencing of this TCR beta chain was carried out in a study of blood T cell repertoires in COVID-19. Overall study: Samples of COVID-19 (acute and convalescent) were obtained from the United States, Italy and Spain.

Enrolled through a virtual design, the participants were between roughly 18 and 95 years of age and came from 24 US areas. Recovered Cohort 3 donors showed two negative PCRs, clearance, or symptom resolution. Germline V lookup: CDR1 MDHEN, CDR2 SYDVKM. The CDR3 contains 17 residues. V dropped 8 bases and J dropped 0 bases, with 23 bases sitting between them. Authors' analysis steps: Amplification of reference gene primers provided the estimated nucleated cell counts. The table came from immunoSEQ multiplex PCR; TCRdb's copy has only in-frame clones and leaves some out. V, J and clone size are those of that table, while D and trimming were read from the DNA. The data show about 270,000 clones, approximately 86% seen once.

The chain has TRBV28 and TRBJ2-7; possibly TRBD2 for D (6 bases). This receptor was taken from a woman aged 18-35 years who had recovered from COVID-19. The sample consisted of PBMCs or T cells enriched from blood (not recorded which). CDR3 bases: TGTGCCAGCGGACTATTGTCCCCGCCGTTCGACTCCTACGAGCAGTACTTC. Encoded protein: CASGLLSPPFDSYEQYF. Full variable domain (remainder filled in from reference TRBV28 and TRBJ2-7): DVKVTQSSRYLVKRTGEKVFLECVQDMDHENMFWYRQDPGLGLRLIYFSYDVKMKEKGDIPEGYSVSREKKERFSLILESASTNQTSMYLCASGLLSPPFDSYEQYFGPGTRLTVT.